The clone carrying this T cell receptor (beta chain) came up a few times. Germline V gene sequence: CDR1 SEHNR, CDR2 FQNEAQ (reference sequence). CDR3 length: 16 amino acids. Trimming removed 8 bases from V and 3 bases from J, with 20 bases in between. This sample stems from a study of blood T cell repertoires in COVID-19. For the study at large: Acute and convalescent COVID-19 specimens originated in the United States, Italy and Spain. T cells, B-cell-depleted T cells, or PBMCs provided the cDNA or gDNA that served as material.

Authors' processing steps: Using reference gene primer amplification, nucleated cell counts were estimated. The table came from immunoSEQ multiplex PCR; TCRdb's copy has only in-frame clones and leaves some out. V, J and clone size are those of that table, while D and trimming were read from the DNA. The repertoire holds about 140,000 clones, with 80% to 85% as singletons. This chain uses TRBV7-9 with TRBJ1-5; tentatively, D is TRBD1 (5 bases). The material sequenced was peripheral blood. The TCR originated in a woman aged 80 or over with acute or convalescent COVID-19. The CDR3 spells CASAIGAGAYNQPQHF. CDR3 bases: TGTGCCAGCGCCATAGGGGCAGGCGCCTACAATCAGCCCCAGCATTTT. The variable domain in full, with the rest retrieved from reference TRBV7-9 and TRBJ1-5, is DTGVSQNPRHKITKRGQNVTFRCDPISEHNRLYWYRQTLGQGPEFLTYFQNEAQLEKSRLLSDRFSAERPKGSFSTLEIQRTEQGDSAMYLCASAIGAGAYNQPQHFGDGTRLSIL.